This TCR beta chain is drawn from a study of blood T cells in healthy people across ages. The study recruited healthy Caucasian donors from Russia who were aged about 6 to 95. Every donor gave ten milliliters of peripheral blood. Regarding the study as a whole: In the absence of known donor CMV status, changes in expanded clonotypes were possibly confounded.

Per the germline V gene, CDR1 is SGHRS and CDR2 is YFSETQ. The CDR3 sequence is 15 residues long. The ends lost 4 bases at V and 13 bases at J; junction bases unmatched: 17. A sample-barcoded 5' primer and a J-beta primer mix were used in a second PCR of roughly 6 to 11 cycles. TCRdb processed the 5' RACE reads anew with MiXCR; each CDR3 protein has one entry. The sample lists about 2 million distinct CDR3 sequences; around 50% were seen once. About this clonotype: Its antigen is as yet unknown.

Source material: blood. The chain has TRBV5-1 and TRBJ2-1, with 7 bases that match TRBD1. This sequence was found in a woman in her thirties or forties in good health. CDR3 loop: CASSPRTGEQETQFF. As DNA, the CDR3 is TGCGCCAGCAGCCCGAGGACAGGCGAACAAGAGACCCAGTTCTTC. Looking up the rest from reference TRBV5-1 and TRBJ2-1 gives the full variable domain: KAGVTQTPRYLIKTRGQQVTLSCSPISGHRSVSWYQQTPGQGLQFLFEYFSETQRNKGNFPGRFSGRQFSNSRSEMNVSTLELGDSALYLCASSPRTGEQETQFFGPGTRLTVL.